A single sample gave rise to the 6 T cell receptor beta chains below, sequenced in a study of blood T cell repertoires in COVID-19 (dated by TCRdb to the early 2020s). Libraries were constructed by the immunoSEQ multiplex PCR assay. TCRdb took over this immuneACCESS table, retaining in-frame rearrangements with V and J assigned. Such tables are incomplete; in checked studies, under half of the missing clones stem from an unresolved V gene, and the remainder is unexplained. Counted in this sample were more than 130,000 clones; around nine tenths of them appeared once. The top ten hold 4.3% of the sample. The material sequenced was peripheral blood. Source of these receptors: a woman between 40 and 55 years old with acute or convalescent COVID-19.

This chain uses TRBV6-1 with TRBJ2-3; 7 bases match TRBD2. CDR1 and CDR2 from the germline V gene are MNHNS and SASEGT. The V and J ends lost 2 bases and 4 bases, in that order; junction bases with no gene match: 15. The CDR3 is made up of 18 amino acids. The CDR3 DNA reads as TGTGCCAGCAGTGAAAGATTTGGGGCGGGAGCGCTGCCAGATACGCAGTATTTT. Translation gives CASSERFGAGALPDTQYF.

V is TRBV24-1 and J is TRBJ2-1, with D perhaps matching TRBD1 (6 bases). This CDR3 has 14 amino acids. The germline CDR1 and CDR2 sequences are KGHDR and SFDVKD. The V end lost 6 bases, the J end lost 5 bases, and 13 bases lay between the germline ends. The DNA of the CDR3 is TGTGCCACCAGTCCCTCTCAGGGGAACAATGAGCAGTTCTTC. Amino acid sequence: CATSPSQGNNEQFF.

The chain's CDR3 is CASSYGDSGGTYEQYF. CDR3 sequence (DNA): TGTGCCAGCAGTTACGGTGATAGCGGGGGGACCTACGAGCAGTACTTC. This rearrangement joins TRBV6-2 or TRBV6-3 to TRBJ2-7; 10 positions agree with TRBD2. J gave up 2 bases and V 2 bases, and 6 bases lay outside the gene matches. Germline-derived CDR1 and CDR2 are MNHEY and SVGEGT. The CDR3 is made up of 16 amino acids.

Concerning this clone itself: One junction end does not reproduce the germline sequence, and a read error may be involved. V is TRBV6-1 and J is TRBJ2-7, with D perhaps TRBD1 (6 bases). The germline CDR1 and CDR2 sequences are MNHNS and SASEGT. The CDR3 loop spans 11 amino acids. The CDR3, as DNA: TGTGCCAGCAGTGAACTACAGGGTTACGAATTC. This gives the protein CASSELQGYEF.

J is TRBJ1-1 and V is TRBV18; 9 positions match TRBD1. Germline trimming cut 8 bases from V and 4 bases from J; bases unmatched to any gene: 8. CDR1 and CDR2 from the germline V gene are KGHSH and LQKENI. The CDR3 runs to 14 residues. The CDR3 loop reads CASTLGQGFTEAFF. CDR3 coding DNA: TGTGCCAGCACATTGGGACAGGGTTTCACTGAAGCTTTCTTT.

CDR3 amino acids: CASSIGSWGSFYEQYF. The DNA of the CDR3 is TGTGCCAGTAGTATAGGTTCTTGGGGCTCGTTCTACGAGCAGTACTTC. The chain joins TRBV19 to TRBJ2-7, with a tentative D call TRBD1 (5 bases). Looked up from germline, CDR1 is LNHDA and CDR2 is SQIVND (reference sequence). The germline V and J ends were trimmed by 1 base and 3 bases, with 16 bases remaining between them. This CDR3 has 16 residues.